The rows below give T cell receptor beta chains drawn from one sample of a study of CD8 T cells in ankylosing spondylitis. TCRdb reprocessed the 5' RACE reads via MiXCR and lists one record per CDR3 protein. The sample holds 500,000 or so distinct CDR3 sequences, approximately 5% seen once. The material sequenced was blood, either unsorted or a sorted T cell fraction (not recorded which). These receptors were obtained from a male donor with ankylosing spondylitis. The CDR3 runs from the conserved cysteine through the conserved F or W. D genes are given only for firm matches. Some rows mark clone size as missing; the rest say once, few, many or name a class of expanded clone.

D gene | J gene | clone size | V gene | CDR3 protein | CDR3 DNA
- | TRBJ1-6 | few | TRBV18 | CASSPNRKGIYNSPLHF | TGTGCCAGCTCACCCAACCGTAAAGGAATCTATAATTCACCCCTCCACTTT
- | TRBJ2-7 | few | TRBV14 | CASSTTLTYEQYF | TGTGCCAGCAGCACCACACTCACCTACGAGCAGTACTTC
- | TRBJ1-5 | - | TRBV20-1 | CSAPESLGQPQHF | TGCAGTGCGCCGGAGAGCTTAGGGCAGCCCCAGCATTTT
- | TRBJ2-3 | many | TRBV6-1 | CASRLNPSRTDTQYF | TGTGCCAGCCGATTAAACCCCAGCCGCACAGATACGCAGTATTTT
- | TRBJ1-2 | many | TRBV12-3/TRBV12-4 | CASSLGGGLNYGYTF | TGTGCCAGCAGTTTAGGAGGAGGGTTGAACTATGGCTACACCTTC
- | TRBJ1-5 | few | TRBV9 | CASSLRPGNQPQHF | TGTGCCAGCAGCCTTCGACCGGGCAATCAGCCCCAGCATTTT
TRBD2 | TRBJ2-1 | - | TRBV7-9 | CASSLLAGGLFDEQFF | TGTGCCAGCAGCTTGCTAGCGGGAGGGCTGTTTGATGAGCAGTTCTTC
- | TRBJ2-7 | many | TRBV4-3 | CASSEGRSYEQYF | TGCGCCAGCAGCGAGGGCAGGTCCTACGAGCAGTACTTC
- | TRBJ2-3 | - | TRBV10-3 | CAISTSTDTQYF | TGTGCCATCAGTACCTCGACAGATACGCAGTATTTT
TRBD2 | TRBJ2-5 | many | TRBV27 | CASSPAGGLETQYF | TGTGCCAGCAGCCCGGCGGGAGGGCTAGAGACCCAGTACTTC
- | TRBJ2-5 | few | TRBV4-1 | CASSQGVGAGETQYF | TGCGCCAGCAGCCAAGGGGTAGGGGCCGGGGAGACCCAGTACTTC
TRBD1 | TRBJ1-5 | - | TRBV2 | CASSSGTGDRPQHF | TGTGCCAGCAGCTCCGGGACAGGGGATCGGCCCCAGCATTTT
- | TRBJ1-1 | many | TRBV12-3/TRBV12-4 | CASSLFQNTEAFF | TGTGCCAGCAGTTTATTTCAGAACACTGAAGCTTTCTTT
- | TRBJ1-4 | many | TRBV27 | CASSSQEKLFF | TGTGCCAGCAGTTCGCAGGAAAAACTGTTTTTT
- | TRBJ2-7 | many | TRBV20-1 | CSARTVSYEQYF | TGCAGTGCTAGGACAGTCTCATACGAGCAGTACTTC
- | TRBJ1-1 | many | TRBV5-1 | CASSRGGDTEAFF | TGCGCCAGCAGTCGGGGAGGGGACACTGAAGCTTTCTTT
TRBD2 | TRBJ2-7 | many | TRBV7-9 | CASRDSAGDYEQYF | TGTGCCAGCCGTGATTCAGCGGGGGACTACGAGCAGTACTTC
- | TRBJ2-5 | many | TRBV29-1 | CSVSRLALAAQETQYF | TGCAGCGTTTCGCGTCTCGCACTAGCAGCTCAAGAGACCCAGTACTTC
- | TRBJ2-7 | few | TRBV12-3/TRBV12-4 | CASSLGNGVYEQYF | TGTGCCAGCAGTTTAGGAAACGGAGTCTACGAGCAGTACTTC
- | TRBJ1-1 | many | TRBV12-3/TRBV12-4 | CASSSWGRTEAFF | TGTGCCAGCAGTTCATGGGGTCGGACTGAAGCTTTCTTT
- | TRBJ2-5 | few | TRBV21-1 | CASSKVGRQETQYF | TGTGCCAGCAGCAAAGTTGGGCGGCAAGAGACCCAGTACTTC
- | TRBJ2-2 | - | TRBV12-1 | CASNKYTGGELFF | TGTGCCAGCAACAAATATACGGGCGGGGAGCTGTTTTTT
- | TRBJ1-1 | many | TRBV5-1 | CASSVRGGTEAFF | TGCGCCAGCAGCGTCAGGGGAGGTACTGAAGCTTTCTTT
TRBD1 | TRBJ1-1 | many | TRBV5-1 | CASSLEGTGVGTEAFF | TGCGCCAGCAGCTTGGAAGGGACAGGGGTGGGCACTGAAGCTTTCTTT
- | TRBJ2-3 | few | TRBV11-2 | CASSLGLSQYF | TGTGCCAGCTCCCTGGGGTTGTCGCAGTATTTT
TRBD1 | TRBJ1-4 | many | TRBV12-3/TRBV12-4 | CASSLNSAGGSNEKLFF | TGTGCCAGCAGTTTAAATTCGGCAGGGGGTTCTAATGAAAAACTGTTTTTT
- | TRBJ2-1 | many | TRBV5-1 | CASSLGPAVHEQFF | TGCGCCAGCAGCTTGGGACCAGCCGTCCATGAGCAGTTCTTC
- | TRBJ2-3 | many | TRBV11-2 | CASSSGWGTRGDTQYF | TGTGCCAGCAGCTCCGGTTGGGGCACCCGAGGAGATACGCAGTATTTT
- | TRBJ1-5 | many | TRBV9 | CASSAGMGSNQPQHF | TGTGCCAGCAGCGCAGGGATGGGTAGCAATCAGCCCCAGCATTTT
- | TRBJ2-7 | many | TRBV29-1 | CSALGQGYEQYF | TGCAGCGCCCTGGGCCAGGGCTACGAGCAGTACTTC
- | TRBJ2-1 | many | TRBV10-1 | CASSESTDYNEQFF | TGCGCCAGCAGTGAGTCTACCGATTACAATGAGCAGTTCTTC
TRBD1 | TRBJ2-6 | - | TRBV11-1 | CASSLADRARAGANVLTF | TGTGCCAGCAGCTTAGCGGACAGGGCAAGGGCTGGGGCCAACGTCCTGACTTTC
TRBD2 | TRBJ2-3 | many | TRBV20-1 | CSAAALAGGSTDTQYF | TGCAGTGCTGCGGCACTAGCGGGGGGATCCACAGATACGCAGTATTTT
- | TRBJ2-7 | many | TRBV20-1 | CSVLGTPVGSYEQYF | TGCAGTGTCTTAGGGACCCCGGTTGGGTCCTACGAGCAGTACTTC
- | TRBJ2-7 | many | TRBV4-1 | CASSLSSAGATPQYF | TGCGCCAGCAGCCTGAGCTCTGCCGGAGCTACGCCTCAGTACTTC
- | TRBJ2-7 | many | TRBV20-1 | CSARGGGTSSYEQYF | TGCAGTGCTAGAGGAGGCGGGACAAGCTCCTACGAGCAGTACTTC
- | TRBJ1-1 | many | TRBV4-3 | CASSQDGPTEAFF | TGCGCCAGCAGCCAAGATGGACCAACTGAAGCTTTCTTT
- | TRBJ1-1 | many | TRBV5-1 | CASSWWGRNTEAFF | TGCGCCAGCAGCTGGTGGGGCCGGAACACTGAAGCTTTCTTT
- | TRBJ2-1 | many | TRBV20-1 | CSARTGGLYNEQFF | TGCAGTGCTAGAACCGGGGGACTTTACAATGAGCAGTTCTTC
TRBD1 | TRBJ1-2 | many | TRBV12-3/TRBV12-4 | CASSLTLTGNYGYTF | TGTGCCAGCAGTTTAACCCTGACAGGGAACTATGGCTACACCTTC
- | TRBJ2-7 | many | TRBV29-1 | CSVGVNYEQYF | TGCAGCGTTGGGGTCAACTACGAGCAGTACTTC
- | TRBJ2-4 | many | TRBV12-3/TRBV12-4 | CASRPGADSKNIQYF | TGTGCCAGCCGCCCCGGGGCGGATTCCAAAAACATTCAGTACTTC
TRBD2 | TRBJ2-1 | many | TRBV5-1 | CASSLAGTSGFIEQFF | TGCGCCAGCAGCTTGGCCGGGACTAGCGGTTTTATTGAGCAGTTCTTC
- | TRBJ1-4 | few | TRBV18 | CASSAAINEKLFF | TGTGCCAGCTCAGCAGCGATTAATGAAAAACTGTTTTTT
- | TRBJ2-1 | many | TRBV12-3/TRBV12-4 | CASSFYRGEMIEQFF | TGTGCCAGCAGTTTTTATAGGGGGGAAATGATTGAGCAGTTCTTC
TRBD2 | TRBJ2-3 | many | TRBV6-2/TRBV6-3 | CASSRLANTQYF | TGTGCCAGCAGTCGACTAGCAAATACGCAGTATTTT
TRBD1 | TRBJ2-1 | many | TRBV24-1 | CATSDAGQGRYNEQFF | TGTGCCACCAGTGATGCGGGACAGGGGAGGTACAATGAGCAGTTCTTC
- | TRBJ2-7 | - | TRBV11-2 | CASSLGGRDPYEQYF | TGTGCCAGCAGCTTAGGGGGCAGGGACCCCTACGAGCAGTACTTC
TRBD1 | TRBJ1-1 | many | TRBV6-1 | CASSPGQGRAEAFF | TGTGCCAGCAGTCCCGGACAGGGGCGGGCTGAAGCTTTCTTT
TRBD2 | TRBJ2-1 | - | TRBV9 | CASSEGGSSYNEQFF | TGTGCCAGCAGCGAGGGCGGGAGTTCCTACAATGAGCAGTTCTTC
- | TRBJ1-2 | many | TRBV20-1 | CSASPGLTELYGYTF | TGCAGTGCTAGCCCCGGGCTCACCGAACTATATGGCTACACCTTC